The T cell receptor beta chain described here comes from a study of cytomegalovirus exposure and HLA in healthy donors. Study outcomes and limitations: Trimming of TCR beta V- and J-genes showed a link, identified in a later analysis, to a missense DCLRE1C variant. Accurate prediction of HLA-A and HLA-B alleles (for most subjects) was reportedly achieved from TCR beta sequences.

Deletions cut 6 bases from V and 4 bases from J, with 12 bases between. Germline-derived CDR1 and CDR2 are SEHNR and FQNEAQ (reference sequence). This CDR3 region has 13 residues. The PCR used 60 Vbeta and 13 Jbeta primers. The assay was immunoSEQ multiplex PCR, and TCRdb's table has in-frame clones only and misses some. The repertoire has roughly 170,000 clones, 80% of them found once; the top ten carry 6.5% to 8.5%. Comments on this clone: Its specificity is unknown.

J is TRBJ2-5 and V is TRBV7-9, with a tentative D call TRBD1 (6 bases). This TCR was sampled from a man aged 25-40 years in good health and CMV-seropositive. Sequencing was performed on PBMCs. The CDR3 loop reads CASRDSGGETQYF. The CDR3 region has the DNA TGTGCCAGCAGGGACAGCGGAGGAGAGACCCAGTACTTC.